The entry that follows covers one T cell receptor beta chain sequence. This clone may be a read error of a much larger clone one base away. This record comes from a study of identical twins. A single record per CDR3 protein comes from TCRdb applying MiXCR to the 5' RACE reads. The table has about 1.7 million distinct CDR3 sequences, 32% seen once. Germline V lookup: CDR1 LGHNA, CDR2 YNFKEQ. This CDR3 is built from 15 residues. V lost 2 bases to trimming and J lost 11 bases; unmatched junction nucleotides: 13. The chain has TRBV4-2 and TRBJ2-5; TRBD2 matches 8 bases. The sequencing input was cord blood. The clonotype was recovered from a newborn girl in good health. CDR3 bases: TGTGCCAGCAGCCAAACCCTGCGGGAGGTTAATGAGCAGTACTTC. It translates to CASSQTLREVNEQYF.